The rows below give T cell receptor beta chains drawn from one sample of a study of T cells in narcolepsy. Assay used: immunoSEQ multiplex PCR; TCRdb lists only in-frame clones, some missing. The sample yields about 17,000 clones, approximately 90% seen once. Material: memory (CD45RA-) CD4+ T cells from blood. The receptors shown here come from a human donor in good health. Each CDR3 is given with its conserved first and last residue. D genes are given only for firm matches. Clone size is shown for a subset of rows, as once, few, many or a class of expanded clone.

NA	few	TRBV6-1	TRBJ1-3	TGTGCCAGCAGTCCGGGCGGAAACACCATATATTTT	CASSPGGNTIYF
NA	once	TRBV30	TRBJ1-2	TGTGCCTGGAGTAGATTTCGGGACACGGCCTATGGCTACACCTTC	CAWSRFRDTAYGYTF
NA	NA	TRBV4-1	TRBJ1-2	TGCGCCAGCAGCCAGTCGCTGCGGGTGGGCGTTGGTGGCTACACCTTC	CASSQSLRVGVGGYTF
NA	NA	TRBV6-5	TRBJ2-7	TGTGCCAGCTTGGCGGGGCGGGGCTACGAGCAGTACTTC	CASLAGRGYEQYF
TRBD2	NA	TRBV5-1	TRBJ2-7	TGCGCCAGCAGCTTGGTGTTTTTTAGGGCCTCGGGACTACCCCCCTACGAGCAGTACTTC	CASSLVFFRASGLPPYEQYF
NA	NA	TRBV30	TRBJ1-4	TGTGCCTGGAGTGTAACAGGAACTAATGAAAAACTGTTTTTT	CAWSVTGTNEKLFF
NA	NA	TRBV5-5	TRBJ1-3	TGTGCCAGCAGCTTGCTACCTGGGTATGACACCATATATTTT	CASSLLPGYDTIYF
TRBD2	NA	TRBV7-2	TRBJ2-7	TGTGCCAGCAGCTTAGGATTAGTGCGGGGGGCTGAATACGAGCAGTACTTC	CASSLGLVRGAEYEQYF
NA	NA	TRBV9	TRBJ2-6	TGTGCCAGCAGCCAAAGTTTGAGCTCTGGGGCCAACGTCCTGACTTTC	CASSQSLSSGANVLTF
TRBD1	NA	TRBV6-1	TRBJ1-2	TGTGCCAGCAGTGAAGGCCGGGGACAGGGGTATGGCTACACCTTC	CASSEGRGQGYGYTF
TRBD2	NA	TRBV5-6	TRBJ2-7	TGTGCCAGCAGCTTGCTAGCGGGAGCTCCCTACGAGCAGTACTTC	CASSLLAGAPYEQYF
NA	NA	TRBV6-5	TRBJ2-1	TGTGCCAGCAGGTCGGACAGACTCCACAATGAGCAGTTCTTC	CASRSDRLHNEQFF
NA	NA	TRBV7-9	TRBJ1-4	TGTGCCAGCAGCCCTATTAGGGGCAGGGAGGAAGGAACTAATGAAAAACTGTTTTTT	CASSPIRGREEGTNEKLFF
NA	NA	TRBV5-1	TRBJ1-1	TGCGCCAGCAGTATGGGGGGAACTGAAGCTTTCTTT	CASSMGGTEAFF
NA	NA	TRBV5-1	TRBJ2-5	TGCGCCAGCAGCTTTTCTAATCAAGAGACCCAGTACTTC	CASSFSNQETQYF
TRBD2	NA	TRBV30	TRBJ2-1	TGTGCCGGGAGACTAGCGGGACAAAACAATGAGCAGTTCTTC	CAGRLAGQNNEQFF
TRBD1	few	TRBV7-8	TRBJ1-5	TGTGCCAGCAGCTTAGCGGGACAGACACACCAGCATTTT	CASSLAGQTHQHF
TRBD1	NA	TRBV6-1	TRBJ1-5	TGTGCCACGAACCCAGGGGGCGGACAGCCCCAGCATTTT	CATNPGGGQPQHF
NA	NA	TRBV7-6	TRBJ2-1	TGTGCCAGCAGCTTCAGCGGTCTCAAGCAATTCAATGAGCAGTTCTTC	CASSFSGLKQFNEQFF
TRBD1	NA	TRBV5-1	TRBJ2-1	TGCGCCAGCAGCGTAGGACAGGTCTACAATGAGCAGTTCTTC	CASSVGQVYNEQFF
TRBD1	NA	TRBV7-7	TRBJ1-2	TGTGCTAGCAGTTGGGGCATGATTGGGACAGGGCGCCAATATGGCTACACCTTC	CASSWGMIGTGRQYGYTF
NA	NA	TRBV11-2	TRBJ1-1	TGTGCCAGCAGCCCCCACATGAACACTGAAGCTTTCTTT	CASSPHMNTEAFF
TRBD1	NA	TRBV29-1	TRBJ2-1	TGCAGCGGTGGGACAGGGATCTACAATGAGCAGTTCTTC	CSGGTGIYNEQFF
NA	few	TRBV18	TRBJ2-7	TGTGCCAGCTCACCACAATGGGGATTATCTGCAGGGTCGGCCGAGCAGTACTTC	CASSPQWGLSAGSAEQYF
NA	NA	TRBV18	TRBJ1-1	TGTGCCAGCTCACCCTGGGCCCCTTCGAACACTGAAGCTTTCTTT	CASSPWAPSNTEAFF
NA	NA	TRBV2	TRBJ2-3	TGTGCCAGCAGTAAAGAGGTGACTAGTGGTACGCAGTATTTT	CASSKEVTSGTQYF
NA	once	TRBV18	TRBJ1-5	TGTGCCAGCTCACCAAGGGCGGCCAATCAGCCCCAGCATTTT	CASSPRAANQPQHF
NA	NA	TRBV7-9	TRBJ2-7	TGTGCCAGCAGCTTAGATGGGGACGAGCAGTACTTC	CASSLDGDEQYF
TRBD2	NA	TRBV5-7	TRBJ2-3	TGTGCCAGCAGCTATAGAACTAGCGGGAGGGCAGATACGCAGTATTTT	CASSYRTSGRADTQYF
TRBD1	NA	TRBV7-7	TRBJ2-5	TGTGCTAGCAGCTTAGGGATCGGACAGGGGGAGACCCAGTACTTC	CASSLGIGQGETQYF
TRBD1	NA	TRBV7-8	TRBJ1-2	TGTGCCAGCACCATTGCCCAGGGGGGGCGCGGTAACTATGGCTACACCTTC	CASTIAQGGRGNYGYTF
NA	NA	TRBV11-3	TRBJ2-7	TGTGCCAGCGGCAGACTAGACTACGAGCAGTACTTC	CASGRLDYEQYF
NA	NA	TRBV19	TRBJ2-7	TGTGCCAGTTCTCCTGGGGCTAGCGTTGGGGAGCAGTACTTC	CASSPGASVGEQYF